The rows below give T cell receptor beta chains drawn from one sample of a study of Ad26.COV2.S vaccination and SARS-CoV-2 variants. Assay: immunoSEQ multiplex PCR; the TCRdb copy retains only in-frame clones and omits some. The sample has roughly 380,000 clones, around 83% seen once. The sample in question was peripheral blood, obtained in a trial of Ad26.COV2.S vaccine versus placebo. These receptors all come from a person between 18 and 60 years old who received the Ad26.COV2.S COVID-19 vaccine or a placebo. Each CDR3 is given with its conserved first and last residue. Each record gives: clone size, V gene, CDR3 protein. Clone sizes are given selectively: once, few, many, or a class where the clone is expanded.

>.|TRBV9
CASSVAGGVEGTQYF
>.|TRBV9
CASSVQIIAADTQYF
>.|TRBV30
CAWSPSETQYF
>.|TRBV3-1/TRBV3-2
CASSQDSGLAGEEQFF
>.|TRBV19
CASSASGDSYEQYF
>.|TRBV6-2/TRBV6-3
CASSYSWGQGTGYEQYF
>.|TRBV7-2
CASSLVRGSENTQYF
>few|TRBV18
CASSPPGTNTEAFF
>.|TRBV23-1
CASSQCKGGGEGRTTDTQYF
>.|TRBV11-2
CASSKGRGETQYF
>.|TRBV30
CAWSEAASEDLDNEQFF
>.|TRBV2
CASREGLAGADTQYF
>.|TRBV15
CATSRDPETGDYEQYF
>once|TRBV19
CASSIVAGRYGYTF
>.|TRBV4-3
CASSLFLSRGGVRETQYF
>.|TRBV2
CASSEGLGPQNEQFF
>.|TRBV30
CAWTPGPAYEQYF
>.|TRBV3-1/TRBV3-2
CASSPPGQTEQYF
>.|TRBV6-1
CASSEYPSASTDTQYF
>once|TRBV9
CASSVAWGENTQYF
>.|TRBV6-1
CASSEKMNTEAFF
>.|TRBV20-1
CSASNADTQYF
>few|TRBV3-1/TRBV3-2
CASKDRGFSPLHF
>once|TRBV7-2
CASSLSTGLTYEQYF
>.|TRBV5-5
CASRLAGTGGYEQYF
>.|TRBV5-1
CASSLLYGSYNEQFF
>.|TRBV6-2/TRBV6-3
CASSLNGGPPGELFF
>few|TRBV2
CASSGTGGFNEQFF
>.|TRBV12-3/TRBV12-4
CASNLGKDPQFF
>.|TRBV4-3
CASSQEWVGSAGRPQHF
>.|TRBV25-1
CASSEGRRGYTF
>.|TRBV19
CASSIGVDETQYF
>.|TRBV5-5
CASSLVPGADTQYF
>few|TRBV15
CATSRGRDSDNEQFF
>.|TRBV7-9
CASSLAPGQGYF
>once|TRBV7-2
CASSLRGQGAVGEQYF
>.|TRBV28
CASSPTAGPARDTQYF
>.|TRBV7-9
CASSSSQGSSSYEQYF
>.|TRBV10-2
CASATDRKNYGYTF
>.|TRBV18
CASSPAGSLRYNSPLHF
>.|TRBV6-2/TRBV6-3
CASSGGTWLDYEQYF
>.|TRBV24-1
CATSDLAGAGAGELFF
>.|TRBV6-5
CASRLGVTSTDTQYF
>.|TRBV27
CASSLAARVGYGYTF
>.|TRBV18
CASSPRTNSYEQYF
>.|TRBV27
CASSLSVYNEQFF
>.|TRBV29-1
CSVGHGGTNTGELFF
>.|TRBV5-1
CASSLPGQSYEQYF
>.|TRBV5-1
CASSLLRESQKFF
>.|TRBV20-1
CSASRDRYIYNSPLHF
>.|TRBV6-5
CASSYRPGLARETQYF
>.|TRBV5-6
CASSLLSYSNQPQHF
>few|TRBV4-1
CASSHQARTAVEKLFF
>.|TRBV5-1
CASSARRASGHYNEQFF
>.|TRBV20-1
CSASRGHASTDTQYF
>.|TRBV7-2
CASSLAGGSLLAAYNEQFF
>.|TRBV5-1
CASSWEGQPPGKLFF
>.|TRBV10-3
CAISESTGRGNTEAFF